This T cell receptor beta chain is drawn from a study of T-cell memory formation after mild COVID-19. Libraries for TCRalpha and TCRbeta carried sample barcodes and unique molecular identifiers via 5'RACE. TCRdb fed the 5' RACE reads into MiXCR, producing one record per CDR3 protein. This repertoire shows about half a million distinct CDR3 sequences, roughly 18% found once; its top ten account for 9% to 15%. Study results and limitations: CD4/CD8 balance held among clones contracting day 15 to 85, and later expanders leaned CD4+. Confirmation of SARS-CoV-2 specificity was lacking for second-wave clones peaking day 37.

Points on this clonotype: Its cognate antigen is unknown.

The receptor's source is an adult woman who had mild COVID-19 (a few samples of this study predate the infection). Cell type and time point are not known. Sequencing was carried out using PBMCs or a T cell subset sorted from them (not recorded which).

The CDR3 DNA follows: TGTGCCAGCAGCTCACAGGGGAGCCCGAGGAACACTGAAGCTTTCTTT. This sequence encodes CASSSQGSPRNTEAFF. This chain links TRBV7-9 with TRBJ1-1, with 7 bases identical to TRBD1. V trimming: 4 bases; J trimming: 1 base; junction bases outside the gene matches: 9. The CDR3 is 16 amino acids. Germline V lookup: CDR1 SEHNR, CDR2 FQNEAQ (reference sequence).